This T cell receptor (beta chain) was identified in a study of blood T cell repertoires in COVID-19. Study-wide background: Both acute and convalescent COVID-19 samples were obtained from the United States, Italy and Spain.

Only in-frame clones appear in the TCRdb table, and some are missing; sequencing was by immunoSEQ multiplex PCR. This table has 35,000 to 50,000 clones, more than 75% appearing once. Germline loops: CDR1 SGHTA, CDR2 FQGNSA. V gave up 5 bases and J gave up 2 bases, with 5 bases separating them. This CDR3 has 12 residues. Material for sequencing was peripheral blood. This chain links TRBV7-2 with TRBJ2-3; D not certain. This receptor was identified in a human donor in a cohort sampled during active COVID-19. CDR3 loop: CASSGLTDTQYF. The CDR3 DNA reads as TGTGCCAGCAGCGGCCTCACAGATACGCAGTATTTT.